This T cell receptor (beta chain) comes out of a study of monozygotic twins with inflammatory bowel disease. General observations from the study: Some repertoire variability may stem from patients' differing immunosuppressive treatments. Repertoire similarity did not differ between concordant and discordant twins, perhaps due to limited power.

One entry per CDR3 protein, without DNA, is what TCRdb gives after re-calling the 5' RACE reads. The table for this sample gives about 300,000 distinct CDR3 sequences. As for this clonotype: As yet, its antigen is unknown.

This sequence was found in a human donor with ulcerative colitis or Crohn's disease, or a healthy co-twin of an affected twin (not recorded which). The sequenced material came from blood.

The CDR3 protein is CASSLSRHEQYF. This chain uses TRBV7-2 with TRBJ2-7. The V gene's germline CDR1 is SGHTA and CDR2 FQGNSA. The CDR3 length is 12 residues.